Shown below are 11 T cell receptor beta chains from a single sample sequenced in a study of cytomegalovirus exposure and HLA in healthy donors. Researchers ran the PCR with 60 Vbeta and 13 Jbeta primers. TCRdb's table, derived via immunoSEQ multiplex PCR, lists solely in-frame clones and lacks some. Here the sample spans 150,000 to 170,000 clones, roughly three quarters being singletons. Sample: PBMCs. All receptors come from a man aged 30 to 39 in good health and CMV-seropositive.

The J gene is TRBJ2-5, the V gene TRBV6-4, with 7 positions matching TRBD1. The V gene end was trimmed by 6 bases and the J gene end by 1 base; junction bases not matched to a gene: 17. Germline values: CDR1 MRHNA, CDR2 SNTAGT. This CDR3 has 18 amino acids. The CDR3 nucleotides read TGTGCCAGCAGATTCTACCACAGGGGTAGAACTCTCCAAGAGACCCAGTACTTC. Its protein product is CASRFYHRGRTLQETQYF.

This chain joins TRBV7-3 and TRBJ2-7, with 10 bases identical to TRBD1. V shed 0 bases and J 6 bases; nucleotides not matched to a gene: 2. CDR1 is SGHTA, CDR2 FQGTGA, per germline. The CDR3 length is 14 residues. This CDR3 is CASSLTRDRGEQYF. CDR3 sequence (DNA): TGTGCCAGCAGCTTAACGCGGGACAGGGGCGAGCAGTACTTC.

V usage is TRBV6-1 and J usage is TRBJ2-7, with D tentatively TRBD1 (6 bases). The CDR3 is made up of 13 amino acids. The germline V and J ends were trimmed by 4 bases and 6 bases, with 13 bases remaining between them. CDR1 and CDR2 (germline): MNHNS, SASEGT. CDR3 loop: CASSGDPRGEQYF. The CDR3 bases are TGTGCCAGCAGTGGGGACCCCAGGGGCGAGCAGTACTTC.

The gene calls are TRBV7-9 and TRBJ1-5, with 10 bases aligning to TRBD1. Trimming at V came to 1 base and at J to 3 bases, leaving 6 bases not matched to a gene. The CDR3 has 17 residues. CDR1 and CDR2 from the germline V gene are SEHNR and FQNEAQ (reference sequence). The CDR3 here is CASSLVDRGRTNQPQHF. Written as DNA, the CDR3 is TGTGCCAGCAGCTTAGTCGACAGGGGGCGAACCAATCAGCCCCAGCATTTT.

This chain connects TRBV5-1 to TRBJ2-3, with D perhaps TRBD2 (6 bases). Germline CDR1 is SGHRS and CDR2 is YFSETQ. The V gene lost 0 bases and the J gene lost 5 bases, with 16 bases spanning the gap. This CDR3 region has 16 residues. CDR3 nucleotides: TGCGCCAGCAGCTTGGGAGGTAGCGGAGGTGTAGATACGCAGTATTTT. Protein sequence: CASSLGGSGGVDTQYF.

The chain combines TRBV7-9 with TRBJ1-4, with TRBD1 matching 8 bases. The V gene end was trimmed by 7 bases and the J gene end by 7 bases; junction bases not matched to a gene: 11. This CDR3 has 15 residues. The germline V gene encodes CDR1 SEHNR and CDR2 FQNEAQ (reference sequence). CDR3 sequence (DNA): TGTGCCAGCACCCGATTCCAGGGGGCGAGTGAAAAACTGTTTTTT. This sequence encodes CASTRFQGASEKLFF.

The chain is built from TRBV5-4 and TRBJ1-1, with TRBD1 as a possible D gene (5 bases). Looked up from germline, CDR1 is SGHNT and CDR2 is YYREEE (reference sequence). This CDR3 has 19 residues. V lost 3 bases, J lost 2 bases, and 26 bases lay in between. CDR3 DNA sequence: TGTGCCAGCAGCTCCACCGCCGTTGTGGGGCGCGATAAAAACACTGAAGCTTTCTTT. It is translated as CASSSTAVVGRDKNTEAFF. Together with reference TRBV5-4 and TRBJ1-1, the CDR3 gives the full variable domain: ETGVTQSPTHLIKTRGQQVTLRCSSQSGHNTVSWYQQALGQGPQFIFQYYREEENGRGNFPPRFSGLQFPNYSSELNVNALELDDSALYLCASSSTAVVGRDKNTEAFFGQGTRLTVV.

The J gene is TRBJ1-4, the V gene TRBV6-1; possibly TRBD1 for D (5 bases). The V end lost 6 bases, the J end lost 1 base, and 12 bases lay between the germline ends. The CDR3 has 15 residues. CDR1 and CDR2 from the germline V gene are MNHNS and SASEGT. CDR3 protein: CASSLRQRTNEKLFF. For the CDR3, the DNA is TGTGCCAGCAGCCTCAGACAGCGAACTAATGAAAAACTGTTTTTT.

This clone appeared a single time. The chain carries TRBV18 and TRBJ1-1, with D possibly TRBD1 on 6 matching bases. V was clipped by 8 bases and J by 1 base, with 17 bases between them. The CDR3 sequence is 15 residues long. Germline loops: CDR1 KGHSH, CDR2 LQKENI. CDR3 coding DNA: TGTGCCAGCGCCGAGACGAGGGGGTCGAACACTGAAGCTTTCTTT. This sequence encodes CASAETRGSNTEAFF.

The CDR3 is CASSPQGTLVNTEAFF. CDR3 DNA: TGTGCCAGCTCACCGCAGGGTACCCTTGTGAACACTGAAGCTTTCTTT. The rearrangement links TRBV18 to TRBJ1-1, with D maybe TRBD1 (5 bases). The CDR3 has 16 amino acids. Germline assignment: CDR1 KGHSH and CDR2 LQKENI. With 3 bases removed from V and 0 bases from J, the gap between germline ends came to 14 bases.

The CDR3 spells CASSYSTGQVYGYTF. As DNA, the CDR3 is TGTGCCAGCAGTTACTCGACCGGACAGGTCTATGGCTACACCTTC. V usage is TRBV6-5 and J usage is TRBJ1-2; 7 nucleotides align to TRBD1. Germline V gene sequence: CDR1 MNHEY, CDR2 SVGAGI. This CDR3 has 15 amino acids. The V gene end was trimmed by 0 bases and the J gene end by 4 bases; junction bases not matched to a gene: 5.